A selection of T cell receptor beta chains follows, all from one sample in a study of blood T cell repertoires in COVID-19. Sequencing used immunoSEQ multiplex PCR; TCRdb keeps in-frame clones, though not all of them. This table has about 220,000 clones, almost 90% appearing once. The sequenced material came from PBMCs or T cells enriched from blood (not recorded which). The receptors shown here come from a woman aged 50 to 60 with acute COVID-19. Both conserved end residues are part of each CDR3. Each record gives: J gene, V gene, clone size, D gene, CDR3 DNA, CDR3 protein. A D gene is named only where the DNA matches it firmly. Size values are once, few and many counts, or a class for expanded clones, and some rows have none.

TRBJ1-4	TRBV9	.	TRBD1	TGTGCCAGCAGCGTAGGGGACAGAAAGAAAAATGAAAAACTGTTTTTT	CASSVGDRKKNEKLFF
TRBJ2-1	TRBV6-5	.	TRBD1	TGTGCCAGCAGTTCCAGGGGGAACACGATAAATCGTGGGCAGTTCTTC	CASSSRGNTINRGQFF
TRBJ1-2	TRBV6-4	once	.	TGTGCCAGCAGTGTCCAAACAGGGATCGGAAATTATGGCTACACCTTC	CASSVQTGIGNYGYTF
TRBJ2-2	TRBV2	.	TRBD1	TGTGCCAGCAGCCGACAGGGAACGAACACCGGGGAGCTGTTTTTT	CASSRQGTNTGELFF
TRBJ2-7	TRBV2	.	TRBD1	TGTGCCAGCACCCCCGGGACAGCGACCACCTACGAGCAGTACTTC	CASTPGTATTYEQYF
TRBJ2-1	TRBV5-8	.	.	TGTGCCAGCAGCTTGTCTCGTAACAATGAGCAGTTCTTC	CASSLSRNNEQFF
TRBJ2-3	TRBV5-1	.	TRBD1	TGCGCCAGCAGCTTGGGGACAGGGACCTCCACAGATACGCAGTATTTT	CASSLGTGTSTDTQYF
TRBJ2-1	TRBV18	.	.	TGTGCCAGCTCACCACCAAATTCCGTACGGGATGAGCAGTTCTTC	CASSPPNSVRDEQFF
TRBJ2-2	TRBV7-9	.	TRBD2	TGTGCCAGCAGCTTAGACCCACTAGCGGTGGAGAACACCGGGGAGCTGTTTTTT	CASSLDPLAVENTGELFF
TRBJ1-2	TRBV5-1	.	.	TGCGCCAGCAACTCGGGGGTGGACTATGGCTACACCTTC	CASNSGVDYGYTF
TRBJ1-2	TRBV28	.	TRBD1	TGTGCCAGCAGAGCCGGGACAGGGGGCGCGTATGGCTACACCTTC	CASRAGTGGAYGYTF
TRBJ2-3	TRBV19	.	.	TGTGCCAGTAGTATAGGCCGGACAGATACGCAGTATTTT	CASSIGRTDTQYF
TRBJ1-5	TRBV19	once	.	TGTGCCAGTAGTCTTTACGGGGGAAGCAATCAGCCCCAGCATTTT	CASSLYGGSNQPQHF
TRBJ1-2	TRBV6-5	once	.	TGTGCCAGCAGGCGACCCGATCGGGCTAACTATGGCTACACCTTC	CASRRPDRANYGYTF
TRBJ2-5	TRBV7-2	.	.	TGTGCCAGCAGCTTAGCGCGAAGCCAAGAGACCCAGTACTTC	CASSLARSQETQYF
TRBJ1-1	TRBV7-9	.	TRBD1	TGTGCCAGCAACCTCCGGGGGACAGGCACTGAAGCTTTCTTT	CASNLRGTGTEAFF
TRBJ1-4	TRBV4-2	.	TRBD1	TGTGCCAGCAGCCAACTCGGACAGGGGGCGCAGGGGTCAGGGGAAAAACTGTTTTTT	CASSQLGQGAQGSGEKLFF
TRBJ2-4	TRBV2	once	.	TGTGCCAGCAGTGAGAGGGTAGGCAGAAACATTCAGTACTTC	CASSERVGRNIQYF
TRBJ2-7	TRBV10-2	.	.	TGCGCCAGCAGTGGGGAGCGGGTCCACTCCTACGAGCAGTACTTC	CASSGERVHSYEQYF
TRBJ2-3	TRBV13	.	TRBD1	TGTGCCAGCAGCTTAGGCAGGGGGCTGCAGTATTTT	CASSLGRGLQYF
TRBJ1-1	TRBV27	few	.	TGTGCCAGCAGCTATGGACTGGAAGCTTTCTTT	CASSYGLEAFF
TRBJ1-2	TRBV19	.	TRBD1	TGTGCCAGTGGCCCGGGACAGATAAACTATGGCTACACCTTC	CASGPGQINYGYTF
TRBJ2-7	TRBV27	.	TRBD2	TGTGCCAGCAGTTTAATAGCTAGCGGATCCTACGAGCAGTACTTC	CASSLIASGSYEQYF
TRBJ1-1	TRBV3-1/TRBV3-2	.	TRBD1	TGTGCCAGCAGCCACTTAGCCGGGACAGGGAACACTGAAGCTTTCTTT	CASSHLAGTGNTEAFF
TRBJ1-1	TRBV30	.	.	TGTGCCTGGATCCATTCGACTTTGGGGGGCACTGAAGCTTTCTTT	CAWIHSTLGGTEAFF
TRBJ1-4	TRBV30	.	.	TGTGCCTGGAGCGACTGGCCCCAGGGCTATGAAAAACTGTTTTTT	CAWSDWPQGYEKLFF
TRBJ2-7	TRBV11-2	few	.	TGTGCCAGCAGCTTAGAAGGCGGGCTGACCTACGAGCAGTACTTC	CASSLEGGLTYEQYF
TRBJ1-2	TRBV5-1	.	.	TGCGCCAGCAGCTTAAGTGGGGGGGGTAGCTATGGCTACACCTTC	CASSLSGGGSYGYTF
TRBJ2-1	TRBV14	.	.	TGTGCCAGCAGCCTCGGACAGCTTCAGTTCTTC	CASSLGQLQFF
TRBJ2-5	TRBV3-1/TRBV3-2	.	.	TGTGCCAGCAGCCAAGATCTAGGGACCCAGTACTTC	CASSQDLGTQYF
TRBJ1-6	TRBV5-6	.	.	TGTGCCAGCAGCTCGACAAAGACCCCCAAAAATTCACCCCTCCACTTT	CASSSTKTPKNSPLHF
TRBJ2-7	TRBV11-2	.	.	TGTGCCAGCAGCCCCACTTCATCCGAGCAGTACTTC	CASSPTSSEQYF
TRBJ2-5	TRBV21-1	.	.	TGTGCCAGCAGCAAACGGAGCCTAGCAAAACGAGAGACCCAGTACTTC	CASSKRSLAKRETQYF
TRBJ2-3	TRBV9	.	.	TGTGCCAGCAGCCTCGATGATGCGGGATCACTCACAGATACGCAGTATTTT	CASSLDDAGSLTDTQYF
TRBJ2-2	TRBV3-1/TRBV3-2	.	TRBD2	TGTGCCAGCAGCTATAGCGGGACGAACACCGGGGAGCTGTTTTTT	CASSYSGTNTGELFF
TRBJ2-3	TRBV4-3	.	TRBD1	TGCGCCAGCAGCCAAGTGACAGGGTTAACAGATACGCAGTATTTT	CASSQVTGLTDTQYF